Below, 19 T cell receptor beta chains from the same sample are listed, as sequenced in a study of CD4 T cell repertoires in COVID-19. The memory T cells were sequenced right after ex vivo isolation, without culture. Sequencing used immunoSEQ multiplex PCR; TCRdb keeps in-frame clones, though not all of them. Here the sample spans under 30,000 clones, approximately 93% being singletons. Material: circulating follicular helper CD4+ T cells (cTfh) from blood, obtained before the COVID-19 pandemic. The receptor source for this set is a human donor who had COVID-19.

The rearrangement joins TRBV7-9 to TRBJ2-5; D is possibly TRBD1 (6 bases). Germline CDR1 reads SEHNR; CDR2 reads FQNEAQ (reference sequence). The CDR3 spans 13 residues. Between the trimmed V and J ends, which lost 8 bases and 5 bases, there was a span of 15 bases. The CDR3, as DNA: TGTGCCAGCTCCAGGGGTTCGAGCGAGACCCAGTACTTC. It is translated as CASSRGSSETQYF.

V gene TRBV21-1 combines with J gene TRBJ2-7; the table's D call of TRBD2 was not tested on the DNA. TRBV21-1 is designated a pseudogene. CDR3 length equals 15 residues. CDR3 protein: CASRFTALRTNEQYF. CDR3 DNA: TGTGCCAGCCGATTTACCGCGTTGAGAACTAACGAGCAGTACTTC.

The chain joins TRBV5-1 to TRBJ2-2; TRBD2 agrees at 7 bases. Trimming cost V 0 bases and J 1 base; bases outside gene matches: 3. The CDR3 consists of 16 residues. Germline V gene sequence: CDR1 SGHRS, CDR2 YFSETQ. The CDR3 loop is CASSLVLAVNTGELFF. DNA of the CDR3: TGCGCCAGCAGCTTGGTTCTAGCGGTGAACACCGGGGAGCTGTTTTTT.

V gene TRBV4-1 combines with J gene TRBJ2-5, with 12 nucleotides matching TRBD2. Germline CDR1 reads MGHRA; CDR2 reads YSYEKL. The trim removed 4 bases at V and 8 bases at J, leaving 5 bases unmatched. The CDR3 consists of 14 residues. In DNA, the CDR3 is TGCGCCAGCAGCCTGACTAGCGGGAGTGAAACCCAGTACTTC. It yields the protein CASSLTSGSETQYF.

The V call is TRBV7-9, the J call TRBJ1-1; weak D call: TRBD1 (5 bases). CDR1 is SEHNR, CDR2 FQNEAQ, per germline (reference sequence). There are 14 residues in the CDR3. Trimming stripped 2 bases from V and 1 base from J, with 8 bases between. CDR3 protein: CASSLQGRNTEAFF. The CDR3, as DNA: TGTGCCAGCAGCTTACAGGGAAGGAACACTGAAGCTTTCTTT.

This chain joins TRBV5-1 and TRBJ2-1; 10 nucleotides match TRBD2. Per the germline V gene, CDR1 is SGHRS and CDR2 is YFSETQ. This CDR3 has 16 residues. After removal of 0 bases from V and 8 bases from J, the junction contained 8 bases not matched to a gene. CDR3 in amino acids: CASSLGWASGSDEQFF. The CDR3 DNA follows: TGCGCCAGCAGCTTGGGGTGGGCTAGCGGGAGTGATGAGCAGTTCTTC.

V is TRBV9 and J is TRBJ2-3; 13 bases are shared with TRBD2. The germline gives CDR1 SGDLS, CDR2 YYNGEE. The CDR3 is 19 residues long. V shed 5 bases, J shed 0 bases, and the junction held 12 bases outside the gene matches. CDR3 nucleotides: TGTGCCAGCAGTACCTCCGGGACTAGCGGGGTAGCTAGCACAGATACGCAGTATTTT. The encoded protein is CASSTSGTSGVASTDTQYF.

The genes are TRBV6-1 and TRBJ2-7, with TRBD2 matching 8 bases. Germline V lookup: CDR1 MNHNS, CDR2 SASEGT. CDR3 length equals 14 residues. V trimming: 4 bases; J trimming: 2 bases; junction bases outside the gene matches: 4. CDR3 in DNA: TGTGCCAGCAGTGGCCGACTAGCGACCTACGAGCAGTACTTC. It codes for CASSGRLATYEQYF.

The V call is TRBV18, the J call TRBJ1-1; possibly TRBD1 for D (5 bases). V dropped 0 bases and J dropped 1 base, with 6 bases sitting between them. The CDR3 totals 14 residues. Germline CDR1 is KGHSH and CDR2 is LQKENI. CDR3 DNA: TGTGCCAGCTCACCACCTACAGGGAACACTGAAGCTTTCTTT. This translates into CASSPPTGNTEAFF.

V gene TRBV5-8 combines with J gene TRBJ2-1; 10 positions match TRBD2. This CDR3 spans 15 amino acids. The germline V gene encodes CDR1 SGHTS and CDR2 YDEGEE. V was pared by 5 bases and J by 7 bases, with 9 bases of the junction left unmatched. The CDR3 DNA reads as TGTGCCAGCAGTTTTACTAGCGGGGCCGTAAATGAGCAGTTCTTC. Translating gives CASSFTSGAVNEQFF.

The chain recombines TRBV7-9 with TRBJ1-2; the D gene is possibly TRBD1 (6 bases). Trimming shortened V by 1 base and J by 5 bases, and 14 bases separated the two germline ends. This CDR3 is 15 amino acids long. Germline V gene sequence: CDR1 SEHNR, CDR2 FQNEAQ (reference sequence). The CDR3 here is CASSLGDRSLYGYTF. DNA for the CDR3: TGTGCCAGCAGCTTAGGAGACAGGTCTCTGTATGGCTACACCTTC. Filled out from reference TRBV7-9 and TRBJ1-2, the complete variable domain reads DTGVSQNPRHKITKRGQNVTFRCDPISEHNRLYWYRQTLGQGPEFLTYFQNEAQLEKSRLLSDRFSAERPKGSFSTLEIQRTEQGDSAMYLCASSLGDRSLYGYTFGSGTRLTVV.

This chain connects TRBV5-6 to TRBJ2-5, with a possible D match to TRBD2 (6 bases). Germline V CDR1 and CDR2: SGHDT, YYEEEE. The V end was cut by 4 bases, the J end by 1 base, with 14 bases between. The length of the CDR3 is 15 residues. The CDR3 reads CASSDTQGGQETQYF. DNA for the CDR3: TGTGCCAGCAGCGACACCCAGGGAGGCCAAGAGACCCAGTACTTC.

The genes are TRBV5-1 and TRBJ2-7; 8 bases are shared with TRBD1. The CDR3 consists of 14 residues. From germline, CDR1 is SGHRS and CDR2 YFSETQ. J was trimmed by 6 bases and V by 0 bases; bases with no gene match: 5. CDR3 DNA sequence: TGCGCCAGCAGCTTGGAGGCAGGGGGCGGCGAGCAGTACTTC. It encodes CASSLEAGGGEQYF.

The V gene is TRBV5-1, the J gene TRBJ2-5; D gene ambiguous. This CDR3 has 14 amino acids. Between the trimmed V and J ends, which lost 3 bases and 5 bases, there was a span of 14 bases. The germline CDR1 and CDR2 sequences are SGHRS and YFSETQ. Here the CDR3 reads CASSWARQEETQYF. As DNA, the CDR3 is TGCGCCAGCAGCTGGGCCCGACAAGAGGAGACCCAGTACTTC.

CDR3 residues: CASSLQRGGLNTQYF. CDR3 sequence (DNA): TGTGCCAGCAGTTTACAGCGGGGGGGCCTAAATACGCAGTATTTT. The chain joins TRBV27 to TRBJ2-3; 10 bases agree with TRBD2. The J segment lost 7 bases and the V segment lost 2 bases, leaving 6 bases of the junction unmatched. The CDR3 runs 15 residues. Looked up from germline, CDR1 is MNHEY and CDR2 is SMNVEV (reference sequence).

The chain uses TRBV7-7 and TRBJ2-3, with 8 bases that match TRBD2. The CDR3 spans 14 residues. J gave up 7 bases and V 5 bases, and 8 bases lay outside the gene matches. Germline V gene lookup returns CDR1 SSHAT and CDR2 FNYEAQ (reference sequence). The CDR3 region is CASSPTGGANTQYF. CDR3 DNA sequence: TGTGCCAGCAGCCCTACCGGGGGGGCTAATACGCAGTATTTT.

The chain combines TRBV7-9 with TRBJ1-1; D is undetermined. The V end was cut by 7 bases, the J end by 1 base, with 4 bases between. Germline values: CDR1 SEHNR, CDR2 FQNEAQ (reference sequence). The CDR3 loop spans 11 amino acids. The DNA of the CDR3 is TGTGCCAGCATCCAGAACACTGAAGCTTTCTTT. It encodes CASIQNTEAFF.

The rearrangement uses TRBV11-2 and TRBJ2-5; 7 bases fit TRBD1. With 7 bases clipped from V and 9 bases from J, the junction kept 14 bases outside the gene matches. The CDR3 extends over 14 amino acids. The V gene's germline CDR1 is SGHAT and CDR2 FQNNGV. This chain's CDR3 is CASTYRDGGQAQYF. CDR3 bases: TGTGCCAGCACATACCGGGACGGAGGACAGGCCCAGTACTTC.

The V gene is TRBV23-1, the J gene TRBJ1-2; 9 bases are a match to TRBD1. TRBV23-1 is filed as an ORF, its function uncertain. The CDR3 runs to 19 residues. V lost 2 bases and J lost 2; bases outside the gene matches: 15. The CDR3 loop reads CASSQRDRDGDSRNYGYTF. CDR3 DNA sequence: TGCGCCAGCAGTCAACGGGACAGGGACGGCGACAGCAGAAACTATGGCTACACCTTC.